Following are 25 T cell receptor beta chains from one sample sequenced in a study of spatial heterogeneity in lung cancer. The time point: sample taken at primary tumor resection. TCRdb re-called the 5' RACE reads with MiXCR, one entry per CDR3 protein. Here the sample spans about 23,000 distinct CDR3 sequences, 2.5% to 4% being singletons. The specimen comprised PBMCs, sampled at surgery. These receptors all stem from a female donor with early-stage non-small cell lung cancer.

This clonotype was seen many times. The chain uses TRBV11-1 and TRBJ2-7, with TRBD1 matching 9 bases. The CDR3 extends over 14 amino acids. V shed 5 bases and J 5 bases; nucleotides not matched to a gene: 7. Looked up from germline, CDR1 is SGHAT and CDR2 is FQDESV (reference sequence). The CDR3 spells CASSPRDRDHEQYF. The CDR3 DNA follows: TGTGCCAGCAGCCCTCGGGACAGGGACCACGAGCAGTACTTC.

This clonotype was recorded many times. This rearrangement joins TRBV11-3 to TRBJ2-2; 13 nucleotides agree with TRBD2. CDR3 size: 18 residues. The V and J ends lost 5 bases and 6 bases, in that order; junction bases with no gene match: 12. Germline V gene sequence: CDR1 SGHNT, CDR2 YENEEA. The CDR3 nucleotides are TGTGCCAGCAGCCCGGAGGGGCCCGGACTAGCGGGAGCCGGGGAGCTGTTTTTT. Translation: CASSPEGPGLAGAGELFF.

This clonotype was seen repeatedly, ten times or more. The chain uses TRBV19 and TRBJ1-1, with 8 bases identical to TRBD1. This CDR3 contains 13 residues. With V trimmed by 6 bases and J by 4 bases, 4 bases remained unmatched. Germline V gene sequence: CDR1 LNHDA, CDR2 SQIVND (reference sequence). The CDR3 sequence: CASRTGAVTEAFF. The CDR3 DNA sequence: TGTGCCAGTAGGACAGGGGCAGTCACTGAAGCTTTCTTT.

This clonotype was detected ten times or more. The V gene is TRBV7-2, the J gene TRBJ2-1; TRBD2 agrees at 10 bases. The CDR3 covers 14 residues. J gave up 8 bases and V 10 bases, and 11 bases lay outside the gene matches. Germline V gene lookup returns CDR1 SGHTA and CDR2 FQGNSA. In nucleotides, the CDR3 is TGTGCCACCTCGATGCCAGCGGGAGGGTATGAGCAGTTCTTC. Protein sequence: CATSMPAGGYEQFF.

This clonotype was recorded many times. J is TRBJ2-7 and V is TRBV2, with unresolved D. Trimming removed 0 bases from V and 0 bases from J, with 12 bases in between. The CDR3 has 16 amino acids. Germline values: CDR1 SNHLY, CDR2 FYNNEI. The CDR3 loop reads CASSEAAGWSSYEQYF. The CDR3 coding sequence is TGTGCCAGCAGTGAAGCCGCCGGGTGGAGCTCCTACGAGCAGTACTTC.

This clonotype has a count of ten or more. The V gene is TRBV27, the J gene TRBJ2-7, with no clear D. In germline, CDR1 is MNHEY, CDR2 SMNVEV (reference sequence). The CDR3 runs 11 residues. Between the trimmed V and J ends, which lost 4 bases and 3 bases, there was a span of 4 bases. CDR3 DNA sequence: TGTGCCAGCAGTTCGAACTACGAGCAGTACTTC. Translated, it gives CASSSNYEQYF.

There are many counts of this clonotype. CDR3 sequence: CASSRGSEQFF. Here the CDR3 DNA reads TGTGCCAGCAGCCGGGGTAGTGAGCAGTTCTTC. This chain connects TRBV7-9 to TRBJ2-1; weak D call: TRBD2 (5 bases). V dropped 5 bases and J dropped 9 bases, with 8 bases sitting between them. CDR1 is SEHNR and CDR2 is FQNEAQ in the germline V gene (reference sequence). This CDR3 contains 11 residues.

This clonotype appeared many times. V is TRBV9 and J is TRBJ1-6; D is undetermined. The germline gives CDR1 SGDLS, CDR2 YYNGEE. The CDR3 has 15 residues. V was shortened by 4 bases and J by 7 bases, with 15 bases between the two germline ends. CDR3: CASSPYVLGNSPLHF. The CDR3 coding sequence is TGTGCCAGCAGCCCATATGTCTTGGGGAATTCACCCCTCCACTTT.

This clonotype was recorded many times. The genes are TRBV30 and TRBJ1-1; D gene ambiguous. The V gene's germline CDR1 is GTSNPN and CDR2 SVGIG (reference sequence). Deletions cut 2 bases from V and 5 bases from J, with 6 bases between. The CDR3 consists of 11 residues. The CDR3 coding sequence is TGTGCCTGGAGTCGGGATACTGAAGCTTTCTTT. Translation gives CAWSRDTEAFF.

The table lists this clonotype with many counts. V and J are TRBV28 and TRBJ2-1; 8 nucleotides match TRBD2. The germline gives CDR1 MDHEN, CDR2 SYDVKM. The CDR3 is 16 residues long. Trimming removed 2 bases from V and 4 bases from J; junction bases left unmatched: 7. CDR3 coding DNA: TGTGCCAGCAGTTTAGGACTAGCCCTGCTGTACAATGAGCAGTTCTTC. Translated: CASSLGLALLYNEQFF.

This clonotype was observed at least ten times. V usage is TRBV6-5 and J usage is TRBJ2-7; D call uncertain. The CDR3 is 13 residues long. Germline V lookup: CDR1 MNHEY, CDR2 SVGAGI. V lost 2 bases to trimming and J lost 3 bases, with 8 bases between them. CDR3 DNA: TGTGCCAGCAGTTACCGACCCCTCTACGAGCAGTACTTC. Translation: CASSYRPLYEQYF.

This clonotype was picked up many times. This chain's CDR3 is CASRAWRGTQYF. The DNA of the CDR3 is TGTGCCAGCAGGGCCTGGAGAGGGACCCAGTACTTC. The chain couples TRBV2 to TRBJ2-5; D is uncertain. The CDR3 has 12 residues. Germline values: CDR1 SNHLY, CDR2 FYNNEI. V dropped 6 bases and J dropped 7 bases, with 12 bases sitting between them.

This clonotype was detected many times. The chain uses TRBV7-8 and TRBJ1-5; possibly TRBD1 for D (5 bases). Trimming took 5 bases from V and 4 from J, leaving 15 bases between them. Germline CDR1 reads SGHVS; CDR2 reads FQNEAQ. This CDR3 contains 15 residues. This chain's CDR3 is CASSQGAGGNQPQHF. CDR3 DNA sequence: TGTGCCAGCAGCCAAGGGGCAGGAGGTAATCAGCCCCAGCATTTT.

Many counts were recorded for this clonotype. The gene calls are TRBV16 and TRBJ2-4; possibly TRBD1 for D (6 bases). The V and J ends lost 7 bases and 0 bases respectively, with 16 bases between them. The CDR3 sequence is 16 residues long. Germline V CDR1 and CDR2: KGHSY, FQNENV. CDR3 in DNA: TGTGCCAGCACCGCTGTCGGACAGCCAGCCAAAAACATTCAGTACTTC. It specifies CASTAVGQPAKNIQYF. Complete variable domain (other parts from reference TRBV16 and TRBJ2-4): GEEVAQTPKHLVRGEGQKAKLYCAPIKGHSYVFWYQQVLKNEFKFLISFQNENVFDETGMPKERFSAKCLPNSPCSLEIQATKLEDSAVYFCASTAVGQPAKNIQYFGAGTRLSVL.

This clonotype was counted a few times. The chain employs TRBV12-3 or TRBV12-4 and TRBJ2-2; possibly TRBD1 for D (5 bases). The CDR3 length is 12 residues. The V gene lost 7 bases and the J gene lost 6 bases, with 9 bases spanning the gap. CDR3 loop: CASTDRPGELFF. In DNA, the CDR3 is TGTGCCAGCACTGACAGACCCGGGGAGCTGTTTTTT.

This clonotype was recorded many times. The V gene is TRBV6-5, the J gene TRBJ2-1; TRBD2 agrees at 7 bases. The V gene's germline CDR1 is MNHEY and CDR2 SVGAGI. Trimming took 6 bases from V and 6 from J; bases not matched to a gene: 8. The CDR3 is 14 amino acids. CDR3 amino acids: CASSRDYRANEQFF. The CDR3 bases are TGTGCCAGCAGCAGGGACTACCGGGCCAATGAGCAGTTCTTC.

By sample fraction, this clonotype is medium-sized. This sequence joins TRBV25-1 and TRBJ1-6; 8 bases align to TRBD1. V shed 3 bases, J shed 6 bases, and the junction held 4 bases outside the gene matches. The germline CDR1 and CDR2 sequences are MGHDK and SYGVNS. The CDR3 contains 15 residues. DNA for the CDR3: TGTGCCAGCAGTGAGGTGACAGGGGCTAATTCACCCCTCCACTTT. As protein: CASSEVTGANSPLHF.

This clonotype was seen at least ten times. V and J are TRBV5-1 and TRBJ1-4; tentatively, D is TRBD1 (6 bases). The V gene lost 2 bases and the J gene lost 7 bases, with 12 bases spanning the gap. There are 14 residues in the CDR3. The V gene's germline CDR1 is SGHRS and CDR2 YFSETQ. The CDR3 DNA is TGCGCCAGCAGCTTAAGGGGGGATGGTGAAAAACTGTTTTTT. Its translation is CASSLRGDGEKLFF.

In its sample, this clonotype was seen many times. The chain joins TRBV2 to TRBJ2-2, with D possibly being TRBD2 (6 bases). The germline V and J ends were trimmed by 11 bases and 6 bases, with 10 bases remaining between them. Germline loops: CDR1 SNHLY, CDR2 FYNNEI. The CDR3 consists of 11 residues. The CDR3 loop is CAGREPGELFF. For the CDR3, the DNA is TGTGCCGGCCGGGAGCCCGGGGAGCTGTTTTTT.

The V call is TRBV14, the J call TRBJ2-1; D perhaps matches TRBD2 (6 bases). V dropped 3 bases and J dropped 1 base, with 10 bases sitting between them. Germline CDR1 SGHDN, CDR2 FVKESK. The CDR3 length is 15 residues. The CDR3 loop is CASSHSGTSYNEQFF. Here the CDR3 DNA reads TGTGCCAGCAGCCACTCCGGGACTTCCTACAATGAGCAGTTCTTC.

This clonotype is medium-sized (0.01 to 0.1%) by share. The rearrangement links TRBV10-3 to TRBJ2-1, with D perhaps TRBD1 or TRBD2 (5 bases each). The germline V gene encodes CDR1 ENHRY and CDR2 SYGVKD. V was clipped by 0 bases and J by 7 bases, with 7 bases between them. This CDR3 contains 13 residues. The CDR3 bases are TGTGCCATCAGTGAGTCGAGGGGAAATGAGCAGTTCTTC. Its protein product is CAISESRGNEQFF.

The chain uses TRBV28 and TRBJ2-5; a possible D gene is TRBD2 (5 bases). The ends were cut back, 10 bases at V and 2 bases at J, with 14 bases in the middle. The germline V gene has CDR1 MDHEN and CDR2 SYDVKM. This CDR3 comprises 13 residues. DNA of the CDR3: TGTGCCATCTCGGGAACTAGTCAAGAGACCCAGTACTTC. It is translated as CAISGTSQETQYF.

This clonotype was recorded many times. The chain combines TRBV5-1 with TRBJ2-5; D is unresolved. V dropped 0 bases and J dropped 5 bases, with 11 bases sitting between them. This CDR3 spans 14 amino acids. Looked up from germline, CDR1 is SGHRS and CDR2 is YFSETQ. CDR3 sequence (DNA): TGCGCCAGCAGCTTGGGCCGGGCCTCTGAGACCCAGTACTTC. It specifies CASSLGRASETQYF.

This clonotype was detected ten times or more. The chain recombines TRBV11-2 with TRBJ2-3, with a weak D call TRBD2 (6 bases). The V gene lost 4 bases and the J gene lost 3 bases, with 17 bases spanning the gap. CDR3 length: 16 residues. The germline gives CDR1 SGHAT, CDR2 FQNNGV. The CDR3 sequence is CASSSQFGSFTDTQYF. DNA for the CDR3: TGTGCCAGCAGCTCCCAGTTCGGGAGCTTTACAGATACGCAGTATTTT. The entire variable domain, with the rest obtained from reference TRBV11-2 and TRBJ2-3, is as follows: EAGVAQSPRYKIIEKRQSVAFWCNPISGHATLYWYQQILGQGPKLLIQFQNNGVVDDSQLPKDRFSAERLKGVDSTLKIQPAKLEDSAVYLCASSSQFGSFTDTQYFGPGTRLTVL.

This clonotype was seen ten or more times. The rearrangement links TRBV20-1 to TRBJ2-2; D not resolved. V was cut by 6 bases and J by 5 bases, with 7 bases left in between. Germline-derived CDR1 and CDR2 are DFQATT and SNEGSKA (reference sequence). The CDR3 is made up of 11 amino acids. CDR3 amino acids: CSAGRTGELFF. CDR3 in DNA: TGCAGTGCCGGCCGGACCGGGGAGCTGTTTTTT.